The rows below give T cell receptor beta chains drawn from one sample of a study of blood T cell repertoires in COVID-19. Libraries were prepared by immunoSEQ multiplex PCR; TCRdb keeps only in-frame clonotypes and omits some of them. The data show more than 400,000 clones, roughly 91% seen once. The sample consisted of PBMCs or T cells enriched from blood (not recorded which). The source of these receptors is a young man who had recovered from COVID-19. Each CDR3 is given with its conserved first and last residue. A D gene is named only where the DNA matches it firmly. Rows may omit the clone size; those that give it use once, few, many or a size class.

cdr3_nt: TGTGCCATCAGTGATTCCGGGACAGGGGCTAACACTGAAGCTTTCTTT
cdr3_aa: CAISDSGTGANTEAFF
j_call: TRBJ1-1
d_call: TRBD1
v_call: TRBV10-3
clone_size: few

cdr3_nt: TGTGCCAGTCGTTTGGGCTTGGATGAGCAGTTCTTC
cdr3_aa: CASRLGLDEQFF
j_call: TRBJ2-1
d_call: -
v_call: TRBV2
clone_size: once

cdr3_nt: TGTGCCAGCAGCCCGGTGGCGGGGTTTGGCACTGAAGCTTTCTTT
cdr3_aa: CASSPVAGFGTEAFF
j_call: TRBJ1-1
d_call: -
v_call: TRBV5-4
clone_size: -

cdr3_nt: TGTGCCAGCAGCCAAAGGGTGGGGCCGAACACCGGGGAGCTGTTTTTT
cdr3_aa: CASSQRVGPNTGELFF
j_call: TRBJ2-2
d_call: -
v_call: TRBV3-1/TRBV3-2
clone_size: -

cdr3_nt: TGTGCCAGCAGTTCAGGACAGGTCACACAGTACTTC
cdr3_aa: CASSSGQVTQYF
j_call: TRBJ2-7
d_call: TRBD1
v_call: TRBV28
clone_size: -

cdr3_nt: TGTGCCAGCAGCCAAGACTTCTACCGGAAGGGGCGAGAGACCCAGTACTTC
cdr3_aa: CASSQDFYRKGRETQYF
j_call: TRBJ2-5
d_call: -
v_call: TRBV3-1/TRBV3-2
clone_size: -

cdr3_nt: TGTGCCAGCAGCTTCCAGGGAAGGGTCGGCGAGCAGTACTTC
cdr3_aa: CASSFQGRVGEQYF
j_call: TRBJ2-7
d_call: -
v_call: TRBV5-6
clone_size: -

cdr3_nt: TGTGCCAGCAGTTTATGGGGGCGGGGACAGGGGGCTTCTGGGGCCAACGTCCTGACTTTC
cdr3_aa: CASSLWGRGQGASGANVLTF
j_call: TRBJ2-6
d_call: TRBD1
v_call: TRBV27
clone_size: -

cdr3_nt: TGTGCCAGCTCACACACAGGGCCCGGGGGCACAGATACGCAGTATTTT
cdr3_aa: CASSHTGPGGTDTQYF
j_call: TRBJ2-3
d_call: -
v_call: TRBV18
clone_size: -

cdr3_nt: TGTGCCAGCAGCGGGACTAGCGGGTACAATGAGCAGTTCTTC
cdr3_aa: CASSGTSGYNEQFF
j_call: TRBJ2-1
d_call: TRBD2
v_call: TRBV9
clone_size: -

cdr3_nt: TGTGCCAGCACTCGACGCGGGGTTACTAATGAAAAACTGTTTTTT
cdr3_aa: CASTRRGVTNEKLFF
j_call: TRBJ1-4
d_call: -
v_call: TRBV28
clone_size: -

cdr3_nt: TGTGCCAGTAGTTTAGAGCGGGAGGGCTACCACAATGAGCAGTTCTTC
cdr3_aa: CASSLEREGYHNEQFF
j_call: TRBJ2-1
d_call: TRBD2
v_call: TRBV19
clone_size: -

cdr3_nt: TGTGCTAGTGGTTTTTCGGTAGACGAGCAGTACTTC
cdr3_aa: CASGFSVDEQYF
j_call: TRBJ2-7
d_call: -
v_call: TRBV12-5
clone_size: -

cdr3_nt: TGTGCCAGCAGCCCCAAAAACACCGGGGAGCTGTTTTTT
cdr3_aa: CASSPKNTGELFF
j_call: TRBJ2-2
d_call: -
v_call: TRBV7-8
clone_size: -

cdr3_nt: TGTGCCAGTAGTATAATCGGCAGGAGGGCAACTAATGAAAAACTGTTTTTT
cdr3_aa: CASSIIGRRATNEKLFF
j_call: TRBJ1-4
d_call: -
v_call: TRBV19
clone_size: -

cdr3_nt: TGTGCCAGTAGTCCCCCCGGGCGGACAAAGAACACTGAAGCTTTCTTT
cdr3_aa: CASSPPGRTKNTEAFF
j_call: TRBJ1-1
d_call: -
v_call: TRBV19
clone_size: once

cdr3_nt: TGTGCCAGTAGTATGTATGGGGAGCTGTTTTTT
cdr3_aa: CASSMYGELFF
j_call: TRBJ2-2
d_call: -
v_call: TRBV19
clone_size: -

cdr3_nt: TGCGCCAGCAGCCAAGCATCGGGGGGGATAACCGGGGAGCTGTTTTTT
cdr3_aa: CASSQASGGITGELFF
j_call: TRBJ2-2
d_call: TRBD2
v_call: TRBV4-1
clone_size: -